The next 15 T cell receptor beta chains were all read from a single sample in a study of shared clonotypes between healthy human individuals. Some clones are missing from TCRdb's copy, which holds only in-frame ones; the method was immunoSEQ multiplex PCR. The table lists some 2,000,000 clones, approximately 94% of them singletons. The sample taken for sequencing was naive CD4+ T cells sorted from blood. Subset: CD45RA+ positively selected. The receptors were gathered from a man between 18 and 29 years old in good health.

The CDR3 region is CASSYGQAVTDTQYF. The CDR3 coding sequence is TGTGCCAGCAGTTACGGACAGGCCGTCACAGATACGCAGTATTTT. This sequence joins TRBV6-5 and TRBJ2-3; 7 bases match TRBD1. The V segment lost 2 bases and the J segment 2 bases; nucleotides outside the gene matches: 4. CDR1 is MNHEY, CDR2 SVGAGI, per germline. The CDR3 runs 15 residues.

In its sample, this clone was seen once. V is TRBV19 and J is TRBJ1-1, with 7 bases fitting TRBD1. Germline V gives CDR1 LNHDA, CDR2 SQIVND (reference sequence). This CDR3 is built from 14 residues. Trimming took 2 bases from V and 5 from J; bases not matched to a gene: 5. The CDR3 DNA reads as TGTGCCAGTAGTATATACAGGGGTGGTACTGAAGCTTTCTTT. It codes for CASSIYRGGTEAFF.

The chain has TRBV6-5 and TRBJ2-5, with 10 bases that match TRBD2. J lost 4 bases, V lost 6 bases, and 8 bases had no gene match. The germline gives CDR1 MNHEY, CDR2 SVGAGI. This CDR3 has 15 amino acids. CDR3 sequence (DNA): TGTGCCAGCAGAGAAAGCGGGGGGGCCGGAGAGACCCAGTACTTC. This encodes CASRESGGAGETQYF.

The rearrangement uses TRBV4-3 and TRBJ1-2, with D perhaps matching TRBD1 (5 bases). Trimming removed 1 base from V and 4 bases from J, with 19 bases in between. The CDR3 totals 17 residues. Per the germline V gene, CDR1 is LGHNA and CDR2 is YSLEER. The CDR3 sequence is CASSQALTGRGAYGYTF. As DNA, the CDR3 is TGCGCCAGCAGCCAAGCTTTAACGGGTAGGGGAGCCTATGGCTACACCTTC.

This clone has just one count. This chain connects TRBV19 to TRBJ2-3; TRBD1 is a possible D gene (6 bases). Trimming cost V 5 bases and J 2 bases, with 17 bases left between them. Germline loops: CDR1 LNHDA, CDR2 SQIVND (reference sequence). The CDR3 spans 16 residues. The CDR3 DNA reads as TGTGCCAGTAGTGCCCCCCGGGACATCTTCACAGATACGCAGTATTTT. Translating it yields CASSAPRDIFTDTQYF.

The chain links TRBV7-2 to TRBJ1-3; D unresolved. Trimming shortened V by 5 bases and J by 0 bases, and 11 bases separated the two germline ends. The germline CDR1 and CDR2 sequences are SGHTA and FQGNSA. The CDR3 is made up of 15 amino acids. The CDR3 DNA is TGTGCCAGCAGCCTTCACGCAAACTCTGGAAACACCATATATTTT. Residues: CASSLHANSGNTIYF.

This clone was seen just once. V is TRBV2 and J is TRBJ1-1, with TRBD1 identical over 9 bases. Trimming removed 2 bases from V and 4 bases from J; junction bases left unmatched: 8. Germline V lookup: CDR1 SNHLY, CDR2 FYNNEI. This CDR3 region has 16 residues. CDR3 bases: TGTGCCAGCAGTGAACTCGGGGACAGGGTGGGCACTGAAGCTTTCTTT. This sequence encodes CASSELGDRVGTEAFF. Full variable domain (rest looked up from reference TRBV2 and TRBJ1-1): EPEVTQTPSHQVTQMGQEVILRCVPISNHLYFYWYRQILGQKVEFLVSFYNNEISEKSEIFDDQFSVERPDGSNFTLKIRSTKLEDSAMYFCASSELGDRVGTEAFFGQGTRLTVV.

V usage is TRBV19 and J usage is TRBJ1-4; no definite D call. The ends were cut back, 5 bases at V and 8 bases at J, with 15 bases in the middle. The germline V gene has CDR1 LNHDA and CDR2 SQIVND (reference sequence). The CDR3 loop spans 14 amino acids. The CDR3 sequence is CASSGGGMVEKLFF. The CDR3 DNA reads as TGTGCCAGTAGTGGAGGAGGAATGGTCGAAAAACTGTTTTTT.

The chain joins TRBV5-6 to TRBJ1-1; possibly TRBD1 for D (6 bases). This CDR3 has 14 residues. V was cut by 2 bases and J by 3 bases, with 11 bases left in between. CDR1 is SGHDT and CDR2 is YYEEEE in the germline V gene. This CDR3 is CASSFGQRDTEAFF. In DNA form, the CDR3 reads TGTGCCAGCAGCTTCGGACAGAGAGACACTGAAGCTTTCTTT.

The V and J genes are TRBV6-1 and TRBJ1-2; TRBD1 aligns across 11 bases. Germline V lookup: CDR1 MNHNS, CDR2 SASEGT. V dropped 6 bases and J dropped 5; count of bases not matched to a gene: 8. CDR3 length: 15 residues. The CDR3 DNA follows: TGTGCCAGCAGAGAAACCGGGACAGGGGGATATGGCTACACCTTC. Translated, it gives CASRETGTGGYGYTF.

Details on this clone: In the same sample, other DNA sequences code for this CDR3. V is TRBV5-1 and J is TRBJ1-2; the D gene is possibly TRBD1 (5 bases). The V gene's germline CDR1 is SGHRS and CDR2 YFSETQ. Trimming cost V 0 bases and J 2 bases, with 11 bases left between them. The CDR3 covers 15 residues. The CDR3 DNA reads TGCGCCAGCAGCTTGGCCCGGGAGGGGAACTATGGCTACACCTTC. Its translation: CASSLAREGNYGYTF.

The chain is built from TRBV7-2 and TRBJ2-7; TRBD2 agrees at 11 bases. Germline CDR1 reads SGHTA; CDR2 reads FQGNSA. The CDR3 length is 15 residues. V lost 4 bases and J lost 4; bases outside the gene matches: 6. The DNA for the CDR3 is TGTGCCAGCAGCTCGACTAGCGGGGCCGTGTACGAGCAGTACTTC. This codes for CASSSTSGAVYEQYF.

The chain recombines TRBV7-2 with TRBJ2-5; TRBD1 matches at 12 bases. This CDR3 is built from 18 residues. Germline CDR1 SGHTA, CDR2 FQGNSA. Trimming at V came to 5 bases and at J to 4 bases, leaving 14 bases not matched to a gene. The DNA of the CDR3 is TGTGCCAGCAGCCCCTTCTTGGGGACAGGGGGCGAAGGAGAGACCCAGTACTTC. Protein sequence: CASSPFLGTGGEGETQYF.

This clone has just a few counts. V usage is TRBV29-1 and J usage is TRBJ1-1; D unclear. Germline V gene data show CDR1 as SQVTM and CDR2 as ANQGSEA. This CDR3 comprises 10 residues. V lost 6 bases to trimming and J lost 7 bases, with 9 bases between them. The CDR3 sequence is CSVVTVEAFF. The CDR3 nucleotides read TGCAGCGTAGTGACGGTTGAAGCTTTCTTT.

CDR3 region: CASSPGKTSGAYEQYF. The CDR3 DNA reads TGCGCCAGCAGCCCCGGAAAGACTAGCGGGGCCTACGAGCAGTACTTC. The V and J genes are TRBV4-1 and TRBJ2-7; 11 bases are shared with TRBD2. The CDR3 runs to 16 residues. The J segment lost 2 bases and the V segment lost 4 bases, leaving 7 bases of the junction unmatched. Germline assignment: CDR1 MGHRA and CDR2 YSYEKL.